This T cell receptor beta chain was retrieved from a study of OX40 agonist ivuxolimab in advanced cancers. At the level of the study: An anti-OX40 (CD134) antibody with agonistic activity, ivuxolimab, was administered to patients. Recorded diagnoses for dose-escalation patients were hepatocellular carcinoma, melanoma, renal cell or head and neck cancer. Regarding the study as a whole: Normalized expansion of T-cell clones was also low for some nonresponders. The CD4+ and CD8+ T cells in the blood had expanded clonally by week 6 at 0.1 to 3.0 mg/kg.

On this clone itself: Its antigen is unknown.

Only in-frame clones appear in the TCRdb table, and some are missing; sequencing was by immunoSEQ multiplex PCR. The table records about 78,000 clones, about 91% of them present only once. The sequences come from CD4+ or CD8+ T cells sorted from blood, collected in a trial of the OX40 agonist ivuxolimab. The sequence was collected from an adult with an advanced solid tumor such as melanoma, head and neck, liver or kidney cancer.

In DNA, the CDR3 is TGTGCCAGCAGCCAAGACGGAGGCCGGGAGACCCAGTACTTC. Its translation is CASSQDGGRETQYF. The J gene is TRBJ2-5, the V gene TRBV4-2; D is possibly TRBD2 (5 bases). The CDR3 has 14 amino acids. Trimming shortened V by 0 bases and J by 5 bases, and 10 bases separated the two germline ends. Germline V lookup: CDR1 LGHNA, CDR2 YNFKEQ.